This passage covers 17 T cell receptor beta chains from one sample sequenced in a study of tumor-infiltrating lymphocytes in primary liver carcinoma. The study extracted blood RNA from unsorted whole blood and also extracted germline DNA. With a constant-region primer, TCR beta cDNA was made from approximately 500 ng of total RNA. Three rounds of nested multiplex PCR with slightly modified ARM-PCR produced TCR beta libraries. TRBV1-TRBV30 forward primers paired with a C-beta reverse primer drove the first two PCR rounds, 10 cycles each. TCRdb ran MiXCR on the multiplex PCR reads and lists one entry per CDR3 protein. The repertoire holds hundreds of thousands of distinct CDR3 sequences, over 55% seen once, with roughly 8.9% in the top ten. Specimen: peripheral blood. Source of these receptors: a man aged 40-49 years with primary liver carcinoma and hepatitis B virus infection.

In regard to this clonotype: Since a much larger clone is just one base distant, this may be a read error. The genes are TRBV4-2 and TRBJ2-5; no clear D. The V end was cut by 0 bases, the J end by 3 bases, with 11 bases between. This CDR3 region has 15 residues. Germline assignment: CDR1 LGHNA and CDR2 YNFKEQ. CDR3 coding DNA: TGTGCCAGCAGCCAAGATAAGGCTGACGAAGAGACCCAGTACTTC. This translates into CASSQDKADEETQYF.

V gene TRBV11-2 combines with J gene TRBJ2-3, with D perhaps matching TRBD1 (6 bases). V gave up 1 base and J gave up 5 bases, with 16 bases separating them. The length of the CDR3 is 16 residues. Germline-derived CDR1 and CDR2 are SGHAT and FQNNGV. The CDR3 region is CASSLVRTVGKDTQYF. As DNA, the CDR3 is TGTGCCAGCAGCTTAGTGAGGACAGTGGGCAAAGATACGCAGTATTTT.

This clonotype was seen many times. The V gene is TRBV11-3, the J gene TRBJ2-2, with a possible D match to TRBD2 (5 bases). The CDR3 spans 16 residues. V was pared by 1 base and J by 5 bases, with 14 bases between. Germline V gene lookup returns CDR1 SGHNT and CDR2 YENEEA. CDR3 region: CASSLVSSRGTGELFF. CDR3 sequence (DNA): TGTGCCAGCAGCTTAGTGTCCAGCCGAGGGACCGGGGAGCTGTTTTTT.

V is TRBV7-8 and J is TRBJ2-5; D is uncertain. The CDR3 sequence is 13 residues long. Trimming cost V 0 bases and J 4 bases, with 6 bases left between them. The germline CDR1 and CDR2 sequences are SGHVS and FQNEAQ. The CDR3 nucleotides are TGTGCCAGCAGCTTAGCCACCATAGAGACCCAGTACTTC. This sequence encodes CASSLATIETQYF.

Of note for this clonotype: Being one base from a much bigger clone, this may be a read error. V gene TRBV5-6 combines with J gene TRBJ2-1; 7 positions agree with TRBD1. J gave up 10 bases and V 4 bases, and 2 bases lay outside the gene matches. The CDR3 is 11 residues long. The germline gives CDR1 SGHDT, CDR2 YYEEEE. In DNA form, the CDR3 reads TGTGCCAGCAGCATGACAGGGGAGCAGTTCTTC. As protein: CASSMTGEQFF.

Points on this clonotype: This may arise from a read error, as a much more abundant clone is one base away. CDR3 in amino acids: CSVVFRTSGPNTGELFF. CDR3 coding DNA: TGCAGCGTTGTTTTCCGGACTAGCGGGCCGAACACCGGGGAGCTGTTTTTT. This chain links TRBV29-1 with TRBJ2-2, with 11 bases that match TRBD2. The junction had 7 bases not matched to a gene; V was cut back by 4 bases and J by 0 bases. Germline CDR1 reads SQVTM; CDR2 reads ANQGSEA. The CDR3 runs 17 residues.

As regards this clonotype: The junction departs from germline at one end; a sequencing error may be responsible. The J gene is TRBJ2-7, the V gene TRBV11-1; a possible D gene is TRBD2 (6 bases). The germline V gene has CDR1 SGHAT and CDR2 FQDESV (reference sequence). The CDR3 extends over 14 amino acids. As DNA, the CDR3 is TGTGCCAGGACCGCGGGACGGTCCTCCTACGAGCACTACTTC. Amino acid sequence: CARTAGRSSYEHYF.

This clonotype has more than one count but fewer than ten. V usage is TRBV7-9 and J usage is TRBJ2-1; TRBD2 is a possible D gene (5 bases). The CDR3 is made up of 12 amino acids. Germline V gene sequence: CDR1 SEHNR, CDR2 FQNEAQ (reference sequence). Trimming took 5 bases from V and 10 from J, leaving 12 bases between them. CDR3 in amino acids: CASSRGSSEQFF. The CDR3 DNA follows: TGTGCCAGCAGCCGGGGTTCGTCGGAGCAGTTCTTC.

This sequence joins TRBV11-2 and TRBJ1-2; D call uncertain. The ends were cut back, 2 bases at V and 8 bases at J, with 21 bases in the middle. The germline gives CDR1 SGHAT, CDR2 FQNNGV. This CDR3 contains 16 residues. CDR3 region: CASSLTDGRSAWGYTF. The CDR3 nucleotides are TGTGCCAGCAGCTTAACAGACGGTAGGAGCGCCTGGGGCTACACCTTC.

In this sample, this clonotype turned up many times. V and J are TRBV4-1 and TRBJ1-2; 7 positions match TRBD1. Trimming at V came to 1 base and at J to 6 bases, leaving 5 bases not matched to a gene. The CDR3 loop spans 14 amino acids. The V gene's germline CDR1 is MGHRA and CDR2 YSYEKL. CDR3 in DNA: TGCGCCAGCAGCCAAGTGAGACAGGGCGATGGCTACACCTTC. Protein product: CASSQVRQGDGYTF.

With regard to this clonotype: A clone one base away is much larger, so this may be a read error. The chain recombines TRBV29-1 with TRBJ2-7, with 14 bases aligning to TRBD2. V trimming: 7 bases; J trimming: 6 bases; junction bases outside the gene matches: 14. This CDR3 has 16 amino acids. CDR1 is SQVTM, CDR2 ANQGSEA, per germline. CDR3 in amino acids: CSGTAPGTSGSSEQYF. CDR3 nucleotide sequence: TGCAGCGGGACGGCTCCGGGGACTAGCGGGAGTTCCGAGCAGTACTTC.

Worth noting for this clonotype: A read error may account for a junction end that differs from germline. V usage is TRBV20-1 and J usage is TRBJ2-1, with D unresolved. Germline assignment: CDR1 DFQATT and CDR2 SNEGSKA (reference sequence). The CDR3 loop spans 14 amino acids. The CDR3 loop reads CRARAARSYNEQFF. The CDR3 coding sequence is TGCAGAGCTAGGGCAGCCCGCTCCTACAATGAGCAGTTCTTC.

Of note for this clonotype: A clone one base away is much larger, so this may be a read error. The chain couples TRBV6-1 to TRBJ2-7; D is uncertain. Germline CDR1 is MNHNS and CDR2 is SASEGT. The length of the CDR3 is 12 residues. Trimming took 7 bases from V and 3 from J, leaving 10 bases between them. CDR3 DNA: TGTGCCAGCATTGCTAACATCTACGAGCAGTACTTC. Its protein product is CASIANIYEQYF.

With respect to this clonotype: This may stem from a read error, because a much larger clone lies one nucleotide away. The chain uses TRBV6-2 or TRBV6-3 and TRBJ2-1; 11 nucleotides align to TRBD2. From germline, CDR1 is MNHEY and CDR2 SVGEGT. The CDR3 loop spans 16 amino acids. Here the CDR3 DNA reads TGTGCCAGCAGTTTTGGGACTAGCGGAAACTACAATGAGCAGCTCTTC. As protein: CASSFGTSGNYNEQLF.

This clonotype was counted ten times or more. The J gene is TRBJ2-7, the V gene TRBV12-3 or TRBV12-4; the match to TRBD2 covers 7 bases. Trimming at V came to 2 bases and at J to 0 bases, leaving 7 bases not matched to a gene. The CDR3 totals 16 residues. The CDR3 bases are TGTGCCAGCAGTTTACCCCCCGGCGGGAGCTCCTACGAGCAGTACTTC. Its protein product is CASSLPPGGSSYEQYF.

In the case of this clonotype: One junction end disagrees with the germline gene, perhaps due to a read error. This rearrangement joins TRBV4-1 to TRBJ1-2; TRBD1 is a possible D gene (5 bases). The CDR3 spans 15 residues. CDR1 is MGHRA and CDR2 is YSYEKL in the germline V gene. The CDR3 DNA sequence: TGCGCCAGCGGCCAAGAATGGCGGGGGGGAAGAGGCTACACCTTC. Amino acids: CASGQEWRGGRGYTF.

A note on this clonotype: The final CDR3 position lacks the conserved phenylalanine or tryptophan, pointing to a likely read error. The rearrangement links TRBV11-1 to TRBJ2-1, with D hard to call. Trimming cost V 1 base and J 3 bases, with 13 bases left between them. Germline CDR1 SGHAT, CDR2 FQDESV (reference sequence). The CDR3 consists of 16 residues. Here the CDR3 DNA reads TGTGCCAGCAGCTTAGGTCTATCATTCTACTACAATGAGCAGTTCTCC. Translated, it gives CASSLGLSFYYNEQFS.